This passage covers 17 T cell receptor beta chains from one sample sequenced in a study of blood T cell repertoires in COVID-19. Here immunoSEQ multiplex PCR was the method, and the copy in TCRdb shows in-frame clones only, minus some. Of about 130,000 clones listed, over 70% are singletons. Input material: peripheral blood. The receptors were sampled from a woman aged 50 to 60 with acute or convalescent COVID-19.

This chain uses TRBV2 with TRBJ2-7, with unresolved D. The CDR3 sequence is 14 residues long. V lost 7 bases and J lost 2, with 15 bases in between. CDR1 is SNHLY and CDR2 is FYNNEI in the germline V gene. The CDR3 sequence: CASTLYAVAYEQYF. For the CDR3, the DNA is TGTGCCAGCACCTTGTACGCGGTCGCCTACGAGCAGTACTTC.

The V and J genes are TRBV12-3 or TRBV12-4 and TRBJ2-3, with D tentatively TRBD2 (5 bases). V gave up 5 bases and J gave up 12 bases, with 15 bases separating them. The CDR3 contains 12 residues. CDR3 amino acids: CASSPTRRVQYF. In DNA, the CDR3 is TGTGCCAGCAGTCCAACTAGAAGGGTTCAGTATTTT.

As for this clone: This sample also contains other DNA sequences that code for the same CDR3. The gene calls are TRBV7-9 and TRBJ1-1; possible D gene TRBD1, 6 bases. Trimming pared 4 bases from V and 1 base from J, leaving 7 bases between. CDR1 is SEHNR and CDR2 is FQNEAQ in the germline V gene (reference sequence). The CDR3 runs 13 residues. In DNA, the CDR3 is TGTGCCAGCAGCTCACAGGGGAACACTGAAGCTTTCTTT. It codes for CASSSQGNTEAFF.

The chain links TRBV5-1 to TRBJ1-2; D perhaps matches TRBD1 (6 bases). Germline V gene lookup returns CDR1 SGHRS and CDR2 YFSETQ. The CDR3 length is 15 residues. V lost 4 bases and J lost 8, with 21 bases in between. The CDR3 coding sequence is TGCGCCAGCAGCCCCGCCCCTAGGGACAAAGGAGGCTACACCTTC. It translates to CASSPAPRDKGGYTF.

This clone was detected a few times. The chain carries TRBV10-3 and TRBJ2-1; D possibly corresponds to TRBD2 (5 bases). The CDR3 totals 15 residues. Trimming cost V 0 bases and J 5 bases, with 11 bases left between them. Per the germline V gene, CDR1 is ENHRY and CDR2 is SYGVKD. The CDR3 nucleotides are TGTGCCATCAGTGAGTCCGGACTGGCAAACAATGAGCAGTTCTTC. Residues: CAISESGLANNEQFF.

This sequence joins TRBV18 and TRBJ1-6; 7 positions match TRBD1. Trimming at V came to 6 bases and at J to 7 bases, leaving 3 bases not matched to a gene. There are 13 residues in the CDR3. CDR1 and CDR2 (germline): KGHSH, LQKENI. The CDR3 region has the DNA TGTGCCAGCTCCGGGACAGAAAATTCACCCCTCCACTTT. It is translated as CASSGTENSPLHF.

The CDR3 protein is CSAGQGLNQPQHF. In nucleotides, the CDR3 is TGCAGCGCTGGACAGGGGCTTAATCAGCCCCAGCATTTT. V gene TRBV29-1 combines with J gene TRBJ1-5, with 9 positions matching TRBD1. Trimming removed 7 bases from V and 4 bases from J; junction bases left unmatched: 5. Germline assignment: CDR1 SQVTM and CDR2 ANQGSEA. This CDR3 contains 13 residues.

The CDR3 DNA sequence: TGTGCCAGCTCCGGACTAGCGGGGGGGCAAGAGACCCAGTACTTC. It specifies CASSGLAGGQETQYF. V is TRBV6-5 and J is TRBJ2-5; TRBD2 agrees at 15 bases. V gave up 8 bases and J gave up 2 bases; unmatched junction bases: 3. The CDR3 totals 15 residues. Germline values: CDR1 MNHEY, CDR2 SVGAGI.

CDR3 residues: CASSGEGSGGQETQYF. The DNA for the CDR3 is TGTGCCAGCAGCGGCGAAGGAAGCGGGGGCCAAGAGACCCAGTACTTC. This chain links TRBV9 with TRBJ2-5; 8 bases map to TRBD2. The CDR3 is 16 amino acids. Trimming at V came to 3 bases and at J to 1 base, leaving 8 bases not matched to a gene. From germline, CDR1 is SGDLS and CDR2 YYNGEE.

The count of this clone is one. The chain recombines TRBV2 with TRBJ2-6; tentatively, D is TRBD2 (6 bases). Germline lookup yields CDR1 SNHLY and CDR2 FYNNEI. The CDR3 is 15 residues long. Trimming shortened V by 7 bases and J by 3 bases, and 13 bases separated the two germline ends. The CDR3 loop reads CASNSYGGGANVLTF. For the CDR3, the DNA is TGTGCCAGCAACTCATACGGGGGTGGGGCCAACGTCCTGACTTTC.

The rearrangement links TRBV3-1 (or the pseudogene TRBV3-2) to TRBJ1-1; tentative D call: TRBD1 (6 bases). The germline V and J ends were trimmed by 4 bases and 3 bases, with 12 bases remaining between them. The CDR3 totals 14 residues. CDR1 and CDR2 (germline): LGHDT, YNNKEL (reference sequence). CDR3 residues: CASSPRGWDTEAFF. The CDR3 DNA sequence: TGTGCCAGCAGCCCGAGGGGGTGGGACACTGAAGCTTTCTTT.

For the CDR3, the DNA is TGTGCCTGGAGCGCCGGGACAGGGATCCAGCCCCAGCATTTT. It codes for CAWSAGTGIQPQHF. V gene TRBV30 combines with J gene TRBJ1-5, with TRBD1 matching over 9 bases. V trimming: 3 bases; J trimming: 7 bases; junction bases outside the gene matches: 7. Germline V gene data show CDR1 as GTSNPN and CDR2 as SVGIG (reference sequence). CDR3 length equals 14 residues. The full variable domain, in which reference TRBV30 and TRBJ1-5 provide the parts outside the CDR3, is SQTIHQWPATLVQPVGSPLSLECTVEGTSNPNLYWYRQAAGRGLQLLFYSVGIGQISSEVPQNLSASRPQDRQFILSSKKLLLSDSGFYLCAWSAGTGIQPQHFGDGTRLSIL.

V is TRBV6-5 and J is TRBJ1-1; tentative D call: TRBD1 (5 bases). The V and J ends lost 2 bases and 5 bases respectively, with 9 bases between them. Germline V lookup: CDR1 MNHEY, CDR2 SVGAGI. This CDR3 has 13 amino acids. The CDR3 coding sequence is TGTGCCAGCAGTTACACAGGTGGGACTGAAGCTTTCTTT. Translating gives CASSYTGGTEAFF.

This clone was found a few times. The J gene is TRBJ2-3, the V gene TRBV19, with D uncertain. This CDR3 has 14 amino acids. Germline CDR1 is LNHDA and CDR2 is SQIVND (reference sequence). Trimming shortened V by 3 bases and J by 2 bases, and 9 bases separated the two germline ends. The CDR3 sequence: CASSMSSFTDTQYF. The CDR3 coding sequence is TGTGCCAGTAGTATGTCGTCGTTCACAGATACGCAGTATTTT. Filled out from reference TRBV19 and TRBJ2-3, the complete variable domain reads DGGITQSPKYLFRKEGQNVTLSCEQNLNHDAMYWYRQDPGQGLRLIYYSQIVNDFQKGDIAEGYSVSREKKESFPLTVTSAQKNPTAFYLCASSMSSFTDTQYFGPGTRLTVL.

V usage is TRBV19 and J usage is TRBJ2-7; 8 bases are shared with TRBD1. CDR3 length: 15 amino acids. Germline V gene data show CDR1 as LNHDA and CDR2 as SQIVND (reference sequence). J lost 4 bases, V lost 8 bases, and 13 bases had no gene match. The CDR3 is CASSSWTGQSYEQYF. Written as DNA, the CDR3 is TGTGCCAGTTCCTCCTGGACAGGGCAATCTTACGAGCAGTACTTC.

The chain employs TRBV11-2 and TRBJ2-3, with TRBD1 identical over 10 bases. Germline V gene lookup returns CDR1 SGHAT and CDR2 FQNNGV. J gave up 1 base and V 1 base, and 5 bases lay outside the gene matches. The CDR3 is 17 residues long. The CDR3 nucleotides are TGTGCCAGCAGCTTAGTGGCTGGGACAGGGGGCACAGATACGCAGTATTTT. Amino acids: CASSLVAGTGGTDTQYF.

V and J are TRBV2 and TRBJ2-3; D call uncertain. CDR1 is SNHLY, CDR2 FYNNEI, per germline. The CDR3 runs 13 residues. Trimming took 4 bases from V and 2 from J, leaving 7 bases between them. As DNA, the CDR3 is TGTGCCAGCAGTGGAGGTAACACAGATACGCAGTATTTT. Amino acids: CASSGGNTDTQYF.